The 8 T cell receptor beta chains below were found in one sample sequenced in a study of metastatic and nonmetastatic thyroid tumors (dated by TCRdb to about 2020). Library construction relied on PCR. These reads were obtained on an Illumina HiSeq 4000. TCRdb passed the public sequencing reads through fastp at Q25 and MiXCR, retaining productive beta sequences. Present in this sample are 35,000 to 55,000 clones, around 2.9% of which were seen just once. Of the sample, roughly a tenth falls within the top ten clones. Before undergoing thyroid surgery, none of the patients had been given any kind of treatment. Material for sequencing was blood. Every receptor here comes from a female donor with papillary thyroid cancer or a benign thyroid nodule (not recorded which). Some clones in this sample may be carry-over from other donors' samples.

This clone has at least ten counts. The chain has TRBV19 and TRBJ2-3; D may correspond to TRBD1 or TRBD2 (7 bases each). Trimming removed 7 bases at V and 6 bases at J, with 23 bases between. The germline gives CDR1 LNHDA, CDR2 SQIVND (reference sequence). The CDR3 consists of 16 residues. CDR3 DNA sequence: TGTGCCAGTAACCCCTCCAGGGGGGAGGGCCGGGATACGCAGTATTTT. This gives the protein CASNPSRGEGRDTQYF.

A note on this clone: A much larger clone differs from this one at a single base, so this may be a read error. The rearrangement uses TRBV18 and TRBJ1-1, with 8 bases identical to TRBD1. The CDR3 is 13 residues long. Per germline, CDR1 KGHSH and CDR2 LQKENI. V gave up 6 bases and J gave up 3 bases; unmatched junction bases: 3. The CDR3 region is CASSLTGDTEAFF. CDR3 DNA: TGTGCCAGCTCCCTGACAGGGGACACTGAAGCTTTCTTT.

The chain has TRBV6-5 and TRBJ1-5, with a weak D call TRBD1 (6 bases). Germline V lookup: CDR1 MNHEY, CDR2 SVGAGI. The CDR3 spans 15 residues. V lost 0 bases, J lost 2 bases, and 8 bases lay in between. The CDR3 protein is CASSYSTGGNQPQHF. The CDR3, as DNA: TGTGCCAGCAGTTACTCGACAGGAGGCAATCAGCCCCAGCATTTT.

The sample holds many counts of this clone. The V gene is TRBV11-2, the J gene TRBJ1-1; tentatively, D is TRBD1 (6 bases). The CDR3 covers 12 residues. V was clipped by 4 bases and J by 7 bases, with 10 bases between them. Germline-derived CDR1 and CDR2 are SGHAT and FQNNGV. The chain's CDR3 is CASSSGGHEAFF. The CDR3 DNA reads as TGTGCCAGCAGCTCCGGGGGGCATGAAGCTTTCTTT.

This clone was detected ten times or more. The gene calls are TRBV20-1 and TRBJ2-7; D gene uncertain. The V end was cut by 4 bases, the J end by 3 bases, with 13 bases between. The germline V gene has CDR1 DFQATT and CDR2 SNEGSKA (reference sequence). The length of the CDR3 is 13 residues. CDR3 region: CSATETFGYEQYF. As DNA, the CDR3 is TGCAGTGCTACTGAGACATTTGGCTACGAGCAGTACTTC.

CDR3 region: CASSLQQGLEVQYF. The DNA for the CDR3 is TGTGCCAGCAGTCTACAACAGGGTCTCGAGGTGCAGTACTTC. The rearrangement links TRBV6-5 to TRBJ2-7, with TRBD1 as a possible D gene (6 bases). This CDR3 region has 14 residues. V was pared by 5 bases and J by 9 bases, with 20 bases between. Looked up from germline, CDR1 is MNHEY and CDR2 is SVGAGI.

This clone was seen a few times. This may be a read error, as it is one base from a much larger clone. The V call is TRBV20-1, the J call TRBJ2-4; 9 nucleotides align to TRBD1. The germline CDR1 and CDR2 sequences are DFQATT and SNEGSKA (reference sequence). The CDR3 sequence is 15 residues long. The V and J ends lost 2 bases and 3 bases, in that order; junction bases with no gene match: 5. The CDR3, as DNA: TGCAGTGCTAGATATGACAGGGGGGGCAAAAACATTCAGTACTTC. It codes for CSARYDRGGKNIQYF.

The chain is built from TRBV20-1 and TRBJ2-3, with TRBD2 matching 8 bases. Trimming cost V 3 bases and J 1 base; bases outside gene matches: 3. The CDR3 runs to 14 residues. Germline assignment: CDR1 DFQATT and CDR2 SNEGSKA (reference sequence). The CDR3 protein is CSASPAGGTDTQYF. CDR3 sequence (DNA): TGCAGTGCTAGCCCAGCGGGAGGCACAGATACGCAGTATTTT.